Sequencing of this TCR beta chain was carried out in a study of Graves' ophthalmopathy and Graves' hyperthyroidism. Amplification from RNA transcripts yielded the TCR beta CDR3 regions. The first round was an RT-PCR with HTBI primers, and the second round was a multiplex PCR. MiXCR, run by TCRdb on the multiplex PCR reads, gives a single entry per CDR3 protein. The data hold some 47,000 distinct CDR3 sequences, with around half observed a single time. Germline trimming cut 3 bases from V and 5 bases from J; bases unmatched to any gene: 8. The CDR3 sequence is 15 residues long. Per germline, CDR1 SNHLY and CDR2 FYNNEI. The sample holds many counts of this clonotype.

The V call is TRBV2, the J call TRBJ2-5; 8 nucleotides agree with TRBD1. The origin of this receptor is an adult man with Graves' ophthalmopathy. The sample was peripheral blood. The CDR3 spells CASSDRGQSGETQYF. CDR3 nucleotides: TGTGCCAGCAGTGACAGGGGGCAAAGCGGGGAGACCCAGTACTTC.